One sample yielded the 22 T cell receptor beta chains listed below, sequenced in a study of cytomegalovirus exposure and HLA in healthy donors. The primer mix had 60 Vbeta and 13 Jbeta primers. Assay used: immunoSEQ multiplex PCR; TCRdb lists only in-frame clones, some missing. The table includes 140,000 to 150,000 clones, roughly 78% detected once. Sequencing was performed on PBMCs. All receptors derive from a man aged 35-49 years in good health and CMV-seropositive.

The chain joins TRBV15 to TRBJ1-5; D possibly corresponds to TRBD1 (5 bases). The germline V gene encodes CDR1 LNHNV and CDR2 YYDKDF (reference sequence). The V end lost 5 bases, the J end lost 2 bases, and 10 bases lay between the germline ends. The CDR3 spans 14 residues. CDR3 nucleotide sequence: TGTGCCACCAGCCTTGGACACCGCAATCAGCCCCAGCATTTT. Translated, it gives CATSLGHRNQPQHF.

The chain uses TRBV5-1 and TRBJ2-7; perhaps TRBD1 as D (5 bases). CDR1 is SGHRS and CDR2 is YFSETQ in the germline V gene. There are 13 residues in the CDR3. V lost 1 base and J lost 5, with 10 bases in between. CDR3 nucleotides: TGCGCCAGCAGCTTGCAGGGTGTCGACGAGCAGTACTTC. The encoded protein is CASSLQGVDEQYF.

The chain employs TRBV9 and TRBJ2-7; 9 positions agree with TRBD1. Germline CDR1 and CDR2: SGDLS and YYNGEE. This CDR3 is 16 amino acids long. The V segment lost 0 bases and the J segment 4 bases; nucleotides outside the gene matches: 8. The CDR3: CASSVGSPGQGYEQYF. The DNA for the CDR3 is TGTGCCAGCAGCGTAGGATCCCCGGGACAGGGTTACGAGCAGTACTTC.

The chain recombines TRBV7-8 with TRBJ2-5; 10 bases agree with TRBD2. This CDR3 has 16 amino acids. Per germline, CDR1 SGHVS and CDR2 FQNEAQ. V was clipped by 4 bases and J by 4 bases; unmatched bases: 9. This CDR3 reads CASSSQREGIRETQYF. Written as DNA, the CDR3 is TGTGCCAGCAGCTCCCAGCGGGAGGGTATACGAGAGACCCAGTACTTC.

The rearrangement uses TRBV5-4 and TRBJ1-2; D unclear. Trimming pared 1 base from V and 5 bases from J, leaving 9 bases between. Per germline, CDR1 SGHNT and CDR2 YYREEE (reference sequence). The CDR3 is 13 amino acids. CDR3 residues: CASSLRGGYGYTF. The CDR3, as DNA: TGTGCCAGCAGCTTGCGGGGAGGGTATGGCTACACCTTC.

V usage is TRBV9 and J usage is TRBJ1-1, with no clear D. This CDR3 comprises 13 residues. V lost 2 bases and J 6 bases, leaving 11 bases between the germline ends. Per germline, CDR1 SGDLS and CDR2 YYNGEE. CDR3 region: CASSVGGDSEAFF. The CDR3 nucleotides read TGTGCCAGCAGCGTGGGCGGGGATTCTGAAGCTTTCTTT.

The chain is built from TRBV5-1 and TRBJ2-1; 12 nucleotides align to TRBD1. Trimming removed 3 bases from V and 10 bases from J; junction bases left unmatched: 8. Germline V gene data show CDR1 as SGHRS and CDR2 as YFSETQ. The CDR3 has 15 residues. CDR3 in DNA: TGCGCCAGCAGCTCAACGGGACAGGGGGCAGGGGAGCAGTTCTTC. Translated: CASSSTGQGAGEQFF.

The CDR3 region is CASSQGDRETYEQYF. The CDR3 bases are TGTGCCAGCAGTCAAGGGGACAGGGAGACCTACGAGCAGTACTTC. This chain connects TRBV6-5 to TRBJ2-7, with 9 bases aligning to TRBD1. Germline CDR1 reads MNHEY; CDR2 reads SVGAGI. The trim removed 5 bases at V and 2 bases at J, leaving 7 bases unmatched. The length of the CDR3 is 15 residues.

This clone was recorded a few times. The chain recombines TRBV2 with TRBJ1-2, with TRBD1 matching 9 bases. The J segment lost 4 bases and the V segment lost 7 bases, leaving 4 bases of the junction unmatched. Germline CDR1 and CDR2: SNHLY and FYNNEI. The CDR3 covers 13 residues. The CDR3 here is CASTGTGTYGYTF. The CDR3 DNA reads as TGTGCCAGCACCGGGACAGGGACCTATGGCTACACCTTC. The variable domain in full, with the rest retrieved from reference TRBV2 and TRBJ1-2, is EPEVTQTPSHQVTQMGQEVILRCVPISNHLYFYWYRQILGQKVEFLVSFYNNEISEKSEIFDDQFSVERPDGSNFTLKIRSTKLEDSAMYFCASTGTGTYGYTFGSGTRLTVV.

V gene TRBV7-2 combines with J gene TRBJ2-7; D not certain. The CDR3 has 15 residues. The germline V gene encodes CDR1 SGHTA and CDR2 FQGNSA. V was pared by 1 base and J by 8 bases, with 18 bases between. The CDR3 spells CASSLVGLPGIQQYF. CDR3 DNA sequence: TGTGCCAGCAGCTTAGTAGGTCTACCAGGAATCCAGCAGTACTTC. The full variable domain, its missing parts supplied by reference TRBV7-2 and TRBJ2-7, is GAGVSQSPSNKVTEKGKDVELRCDPISGHTALYWYRQSLGQGLEFLIYFQGNSAPDKSGLPSDRFSAERTGGSVSTLTIQRTQQEDSAVYLCASSLVGLPGIQQYFGPGTRLTVT.

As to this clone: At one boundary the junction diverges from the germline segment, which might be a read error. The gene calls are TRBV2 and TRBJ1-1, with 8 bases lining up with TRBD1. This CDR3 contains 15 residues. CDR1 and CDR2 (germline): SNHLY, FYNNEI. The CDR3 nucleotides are TGTGCCAGCAGGGAAGAACAGGGGGGGAACACTGAAGCTTTCTTT. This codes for CASREEQGGNTEAFF. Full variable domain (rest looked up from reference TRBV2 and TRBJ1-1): EPEVTQTPSHQVTQMGQEVILRCVPISNHLYFYWYRQILGQKVEFLVSFYNNEISEKSEIFDDQFSVERPDGSNFTLKIRSTKLEDSAMYFCASREEQGGNTEAFFGQGTRLTVV.

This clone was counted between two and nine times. The CDR3 DNA reads as TGTGCCAGCAGTCTAGCGGGAAGCACAGATACGCAGTATTTT. As protein: CASSLAGSTDTQYF. The rearrangement uses TRBV6-1 and TRBJ2-3; 9 bases line up with TRBD2. Germline V gives CDR1 MNHNS, CDR2 SASEGT. V was pared by 5 bases and J by 0 bases, with 0 bases of the junction left unmatched. CDR3 length: 14 residues.

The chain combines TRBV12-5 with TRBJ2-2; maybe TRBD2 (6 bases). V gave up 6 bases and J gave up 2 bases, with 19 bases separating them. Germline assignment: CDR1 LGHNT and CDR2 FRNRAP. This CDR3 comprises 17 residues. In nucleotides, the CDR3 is TGTGCTAGTGGGACGGGTATTCTAGCGACCAACACCGGGGAGCTGTTTTTT. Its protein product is CASGTGILATNTGELFF.

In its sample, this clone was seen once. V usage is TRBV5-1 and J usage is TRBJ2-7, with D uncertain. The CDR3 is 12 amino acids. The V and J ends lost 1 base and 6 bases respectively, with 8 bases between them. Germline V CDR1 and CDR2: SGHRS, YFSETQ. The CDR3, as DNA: TGCGCCAGCAGCTTGTTAGAAAGCGAGCAGTACTTC. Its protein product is CASSLLESEQYF.

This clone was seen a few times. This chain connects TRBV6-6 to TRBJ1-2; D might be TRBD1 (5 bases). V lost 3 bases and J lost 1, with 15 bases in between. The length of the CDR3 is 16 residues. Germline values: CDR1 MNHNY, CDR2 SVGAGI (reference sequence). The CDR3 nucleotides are TGTGCCAGCAGTTATTCGGGGGGGAGCCTTAACTATGGCTACACCTTC. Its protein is CASSYSGGSLNYGYTF.

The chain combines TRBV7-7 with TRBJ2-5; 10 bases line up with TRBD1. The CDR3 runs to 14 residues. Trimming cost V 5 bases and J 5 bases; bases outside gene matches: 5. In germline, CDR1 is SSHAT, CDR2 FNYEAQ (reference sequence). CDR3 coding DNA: TGTGCCAGCAGCCCCGACAGGGGGCGGGAGACCCAGTACTTC. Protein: CASSPDRGRETQYF.

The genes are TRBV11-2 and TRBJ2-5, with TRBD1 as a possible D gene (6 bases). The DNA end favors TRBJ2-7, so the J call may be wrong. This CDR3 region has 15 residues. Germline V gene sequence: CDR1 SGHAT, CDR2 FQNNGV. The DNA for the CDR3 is TGTGCCAGCAGCTTAGTCTCTGAAGGGGGTTACGAGCAGTACTTC. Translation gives CASSLVSEGGYEQYF.

The CDR3, as DNA: TGCGCCAGCAGCCCTACCCGACAGGGCCCTGATGATACGCAGTATTTT. This sequence encodes CASSPTRQGPDDTQYF. The chain links TRBV4-3 to TRBJ2-3; 7 bases are a match to TRBD1. Germline V gives CDR1 LGHNA, CDR2 YSLEER. With V trimmed by 4 bases and J by 6 bases, 13 bases remained unmatched. The CDR3 spans 16 residues.

This CDR3 reads CASSLVSLAGTDTQYF. The CDR3 DNA reads as TGCGCCAGCAGCTTGGTCTCCCTGGCGGGGACAGATACGCAGTATTTT. The chain combines TRBV5-1 with TRBJ2-3, with D possibly being TRBD2 (6 bases). There are 16 residues in the CDR3. CDR1 is SGHRS, CDR2 YFSETQ, per germline. V lost 0 bases to trimming and J lost 3 bases, with 14 bases between them.

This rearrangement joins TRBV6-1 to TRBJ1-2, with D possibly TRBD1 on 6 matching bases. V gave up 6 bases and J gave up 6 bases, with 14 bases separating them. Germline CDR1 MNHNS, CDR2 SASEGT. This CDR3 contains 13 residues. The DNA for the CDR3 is TGTGCCAGCAGACCAGGGGTCGGCGATGGCTACACCTTC. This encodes CASRPGVGDGYTF.

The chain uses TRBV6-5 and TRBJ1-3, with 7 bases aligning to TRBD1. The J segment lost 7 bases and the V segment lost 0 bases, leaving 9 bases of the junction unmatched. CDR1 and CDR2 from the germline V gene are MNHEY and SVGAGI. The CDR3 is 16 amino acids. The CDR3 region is CASSYSRQGWPNTIYF. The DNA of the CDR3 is TGTGCCAGCAGTTACTCCCGACAGGGTTGGCCCAACACCATATATTTT.

The CDR3 coding sequence is TGTGCCAGCAGCTTAGCGCCGGGTAGCGGGAGATTAGACAATGAGCAGTTCTTC. Amino acids: CASSLAPGSGRLDNEQFF. The chain recombines TRBV7-2 with TRBJ2-1, with 9 bases identical to TRBD2. The CDR3 has 18 amino acids. Germline V lookup: CDR1 SGHTA, CDR2 FQGNSA. The trim removed 0 bases at V and 5 bases at J, leaving 11 bases unmatched.